The 31 T cell receptor beta chains in this list originate from one sample, sequenced in a study of molecular identifiers for immune sequencing clone quantification. MiXCR, run by TCRdb on the PCR reads, gives a single entry per CDR3 protein. Of about 630,000 distinct CDR3 sequences listed, 25% are singletons. The sequenced material came from naive CD8+ T cells from blood, with Jurkat cell RNA spiked in. Subset noted: FACS-sorted CD8+CD4-CCR7+CD45RA+ naive T cells. All receptors come from a human donor in good health. Some libraries in this study had Jurkat cell RNA spiked in.

The rearrangement joins TRBV19 to TRBJ2-1, with TRBD2 identical over 9 bases. Trimming at V came to 7 bases and at J to 6 bases, leaving 10 bases not matched to a gene. Germline V gene sequence: CDR1 LNHDA, CDR2 SQIVND (reference sequence). This CDR3 has 15 amino acids. The CDR3: CASTPWAGGSNEQFF. The DNA for the CDR3 is TGTGCCAGTACACCTTGGGCGGGAGGGTCCAATGAGCAGTTCTTC.

The CDR3, as DNA: TGTGCCAGCAGCTTAGTGGCCGGGAGGGCCTCCTACAATGAGCAGTTCTTC. Encoded protein: CASSLVAGRASYNEQFF. The chain couples TRBV7-6 to TRBJ2-1, with 8 nucleotides matching TRBD2. The CDR3 runs 17 residues. Germline CDR1 is SGHVS and CDR2 is FNYEAQ. The trim removed 1 base at V and 0 bases at J, leaving 5 bases unmatched.

This clonotype has only a few counts. This chain connects TRBV7-8 to TRBJ1-1, with D unresolved. Germline V gives CDR1 SGHVS, CDR2 FQNEAQ. The CDR3 extends over 19 amino acids. V shed 5 bases and J shed 6 bases, with 31 bases lying between them. The CDR3 sequence is CASSKKEINPALKHAEAFF. Here the CDR3 DNA reads TGTGCCAGCAGCAAGAAAGAAATCAATCCCGCCTTGAAACACGCTGAAGCTTTCTTT.

The V call is TRBV29-1, the J call TRBJ2-1; TRBD2 matches at 7 bases. The germline V gene encodes CDR1 SQVTM and CDR2 ANQGSEA. The ends lost 6 bases at V and 2 bases at J; junction bases unmatched: 13. CDR3 length equals 16 residues. Here the CDR3 DNA reads TGCAGCGTCATTACGGGATCCAGCGGGACCTACAATGAGCAGTTCTTC. It translates to CSVITGSSGTYNEQFF.

Comment on this clonotype: A much larger clone sits a single nucleotide away, making a read error possible. The gene calls are TRBV4-1 and TRBJ2-5; D perhaps matches TRBD2 (7 bases). This CDR3 has 17 residues. Germline V gives CDR1 MGHRA, CDR2 YSYEKL. This chain's CDR3 is CAGSNSVRGGVQETQYF. CDR3 nucleotide sequence: TGCGCCGGCAGCAATTCAGTCAGGGGAGGGGTCCAAGAGACCCAGTACTTC.

This clonotype was seen at least ten times. Sequence at one end of the junction differs from germline and may be a read error. The V call is TRBV6-2 or TRBV6-3, the J call TRBJ2-1, with TRBD1 matching over 7 bases. The CDR3 spans 14 residues. Looked up from germline, CDR1 is MNHEY and CDR2 is SVGEGT. The CDR3 is CASSHLRGQSSEVF. CDR3 bases: TGTGCCAGCAGTCACCTCCGGGGACAGTCCTCAGAAGTCTTC.

For this clonotype: It may be a read error: a sequence one base away is much more abundant. This chain uses TRBV7-2 with TRBJ2-7, with 10 positions matching TRBD2. The CDR3 is made up of 16 amino acids. CDR1 and CDR2 (germline): SGHTA, FQGNSA. CDR3 sequence (DNA): TGTGCCAGCGGCTTCTACAGCGGGGGGGGCTACTACGAGCAGTACTTC. Its protein product is CASGFYSGGGYYEQYF.

Details on this clonotype: This may be a read error: a much more frequent sequence differs by one nucleotide. The chain couples TRBV7-9 to TRBJ2-7, with a weak D call TRBD2 (6 bases). CDR1 is SEHNR and CDR2 is FQNEAQ in the germline V gene (reference sequence). CDR3 length equals 14 residues. The CDR3 loop reads CASSLALGGDERYF. The CDR3 region has the DNA TGTGCCAGCAGCTTAGCCCTCGGGGGAGACGAGCGGTACTTC.

This clonotype was recorded many times. V gene TRBV29-1 combines with J gene TRBJ2-7; 7 nucleotides match TRBD2. Germline CDR1 and CDR2: SQVTM and ANQGSEA. The CDR3 contains 13 residues. After removal of 1 base from V and 4 bases from J, the junction contained 4 bases not matched to a gene. CDR3 nucleotides: TGCAGCGTTGAAGTGGGGGGGAGTTACGAGCAGTACTTC. Amino acid sequence: CSVEVGGSYEQYF.

V is TRBV25-1 and J is TRBJ2-1, with 9 bases matching TRBD2. CDR1 is MGHDK and CDR2 is SYGVNS in the germline V gene. With 2 bases clipped from V and 4 bases from J, the junction kept 6 bases outside the gene matches. The CDR3 sequence is 16 residues long. Here the CDR3 reads CASSEGAGGPYNEQFF. CDR3 nucleotide sequence: TGTGCCAGCAGTGAAGGAGCGGGGGGTCCTTACAATGAGCAGTTCTTC.

This chain links TRBV20-1 with TRBJ2-7; D not certain. The CDR3 contains 13 residues. Trimming removed 4 bases from V and 0 bases from J, with 10 bases in between. Germline loops: CDR1 DFQATT, CDR2 SNEGSKA (reference sequence). Written as DNA, the CDR3 is TGCAGTGCTATCGCTTCGGTCTCCTACGAGCAGTACTTC. Amino acids: CSAIASVSYEQYF.

This clonotype was seen a handful of times. Just one base apart from a much larger clone, this may be a read error. This chain links TRBV12-3 or TRBV12-4 with TRBJ2-3; TRBD2 matches 10 bases. J gave up 1 base and V 4 bases, and 2 bases lay outside the gene matches. CDR3 length: 15 residues. The CDR3: CASSWGLACTDTQYF. The CDR3, as DNA: TGTGCCAGCAGTTGGGGACTAGCGTGCACAGATACGCAGTATTTT.

This clonotype turned up a few times. The J gene is TRBJ2-2, the V gene TRBV19; TRBD1 might be the D (6 bases). The germline CDR1 and CDR2 sequences are LNHDA and SQIVND (reference sequence). With 7 bases removed from V and 3 bases from J, the gap between germline ends came to 12 bases. This CDR3 is built from 14 residues. The CDR3: CASTYRDDTGELFF. DNA for the CDR3: TGTGCCAGTACTTACAGGGATGACACCGGGGAGCTGTTTTTT.

A note on this clonotype: Relative to the germline gene, one junction end is altered; a read error may explain this. The chain has TRBV5-3 and TRBJ2-3; TRBD1 or TRBD2 may be the D gene (5 bases each). TRBV5-3 is annotated as an ORF whose role is uncertain. The CDR3 is 17 amino acids. CDR3 loop: CASSFDTLTGPGDTQYF. The DNA for the CDR3 is TGTGCCAGCAGCTTCGATACTCTTACGGGACCGGGAGATACGCAGTATTTT.

This clonotype was seen ten or more times. The rearrangement links TRBV7-9 to TRBJ2-7; D is tentatively TRBD1 or TRBD2 (5 bases each). There are 16 residues in the CDR3. The V gene's germline CDR1 is SEHNR and CDR2 FQNEAQ (reference sequence). V lost 0 bases and J lost 6, with 18 bases in between. CDR3 region: CASSLAGTGPSGEQYF. The CDR3 bases are TGTGCCAGCAGCTTAGCGGGGACGGGACCCTCGGGCGAGCAGTACTTC. The whole variable domain, remainder taken from reference TRBV7-9 and TRBJ2-7, is DTGVSQNPRHKITKRGQNVTFRCDPISEHNRLYWYRQTLGQGPEFLTYFQNEAQLEKSRLLSDRFSAERPKGSFSTLEIQRTEQGDSAMYLCASSLAGTGPSGEQYFGPGTRLTVT.

The chain combines TRBV9 with TRBJ2-7, with TRBD1 identical over 9 bases. The CDR3 contains 16 residues. Germline CDR1 reads SGDLS; CDR2 reads YYNGEE. V gave up 0 bases and J gave up 0 bases; unmatched junction bases: 4. For the CDR3, the DNA is TGTGCCAGCAGCGTAGGAATGGGACAGGGCTCCTACGAGCAGTACTTC. It encodes CASSVGMGQGSYEQYF.

As regards this clonotype: One end of the junction varies from germline; a read error may be responsible. V gene TRBV4-2 combines with J gene TRBJ2-1; 7 bases match TRBD2. The CDR3 is made up of 18 amino acids. Per germline, CDR1 LGHNA and CDR2 YNFKEQ. The CDR3 sequence is CASRQVYGLPLGGNEQFF. The CDR3 nucleotides read TGTGCCAGCAGGCAAGTGTACGGGCTCCCCCTCGGGGGGAATGAGCAGTTCTTC.

In its sample, this clonotype was seen a few times. The chain carries TRBV6-2 or TRBV6-3 and TRBJ2-7; weak D call: TRBD2 (6 bases). Germline V gene data show CDR1 as MNHEY and CDR2 as SVGEGT. V shed 1 base and J shed 1 base, with 17 bases lying between them. The CDR3 is 17 residues long. CDR3: CASSYFARDSLSYEQYF. DNA for the CDR3: TGTGCCAGCAGTTACTTCGCCCGGGACTCCCTTTCCTACGAGCAGTACTTC.

This clonotype showed up just a few times. This may stem from a read error, because a much larger clone lies one nucleotide away. This sequence joins TRBV7-2 and TRBJ2-3; unclear D gene. Germline lookup yields CDR1 SGHTA and CDR2 FQGNSA. With 5 bases removed from V and 4 bases from J, the gap between germline ends came to 19 bases. This CDR3 region has 16 residues. The CDR3 region is CASSPSPFVSADTQYF. CDR3 coding DNA: TGTGCCAGCAGCCCCAGCCCCTTCGTAAGCGCAGATACGCAGTATTTT.

V usage is TRBV12-3 or TRBV12-4 and J usage is TRBJ1-5; 7 bases are a match to TRBD1. After removal of 6 bases from V and 1 base from J, the junction contained 3 bases not matched to a gene. The CDR3 consists of 14 residues. CDR3 sequence reads: CASRQGGSNQPQHF. The DNA of the CDR3 is TGTGCCAGCAGGCAGGGGGGGAGCAATCAGCCCCAGCATTTT.

This clonotype was observed at least ten times. The chain combines TRBV7-9 with TRBJ1-5; D is ambiguous. Looked up from germline, CDR1 is SEHNR and CDR2 is FQNEAQ (reference sequence). This CDR3 is 14 amino acids long. Trimming removed 1 base from V and 4 bases from J, with 8 bases in between. The DNA for the CDR3 is TGTGCCAGCAGCTTAGAGTATCCAAATCAGCCCCAGCATTTT. This codes for CASSLEYPNQPQHF.

This chain joins TRBV13 and TRBJ1-5; D remains ambiguous. Looked up from germline, CDR1 is PRHDT and CDR2 is FYEKMQ (reference sequence). V lost 1 base and J 1 base, leaving 8 bases between the germline ends. This CDR3 comprises 15 residues. The DNA of the CDR3 is TGTGCCAGCAGCTTAGAGGCACGAAGCAATCAGCCCCAGCATTTT. This translates into CASSLEARSNQPQHF.

This clonotype was found many times. The chain has TRBV7-9 and TRBJ2-2, with TRBD1 matching over 8 bases. Germline trimming cut 4 bases from V and 3 bases from J; bases unmatched to any gene: 10. The CDR3 has 17 amino acids. Per the germline V gene, CDR1 is SEHNR and CDR2 is FQNEAQ (reference sequence). CDR3 sequence (DNA): TGTGCCAGCAGCTGGAACGAAGGACAGGGTGACACCGGGGAGCTGTTTTTT. It translates to CASSWNEGQGDTGELFF.

The sample holds a few counts of this clonotype. CDR3 sequence reads: CATSRWATGLDEKLFF. DNA of the CDR3: TGTGCCACCAGCAGATGGGCCACCGGGTTGGATGAAAAACTGTTTTTT. V usage is TRBV15 and J usage is TRBJ1-4; D is unclear. Germline V gene lookup returns CDR1 LNHNV and CDR2 YYDKDF (reference sequence). V lost 2 bases and J lost 6, with 16 bases in between. The CDR3 sequence is 16 residues long.

This chain joins TRBV5-6 and TRBJ2-7; D remains unclear. Germline V gene sequence: CDR1 SGHDT, CDR2 YYEEEE. This CDR3 has 13 residues. The germline V and J ends were trimmed by 2 bases and 3 bases, with 9 bases remaining between them. The CDR3 nucleotides are TGTGCCAGCAGCTTTCGGTCTGACTACGAGCAGTACTTC. Encoded protein: CASSFRSDYEQYF.

This clonotype has just a few counts. The chain recombines TRBV5-8 with TRBJ2-5; TRBD2 might be the D (5 bases). The CDR3 is made up of 14 amino acids. Looked up from germline, CDR1 is SGHTS and CDR2 is YDEGEE. Between the trimmed V and J ends, which lost 3 bases and 2 bases, there was a span of 11 bases. The DNA of the CDR3 is TGTGCCAGCAGCTCCGGGAAATTTCAAGAGACCCAGTACTTC. This translates into CASSSGKFQETQYF.

The count of this clonotype is one. Since a much larger clone is just one base distant, this may be a read error. The V gene is TRBV6-5, the J gene TRBJ2-3, with 13 bases that match TRBD2. Germline assignment: CDR1 MNHEY and CDR2 SVGAGI. The CDR3 has 17 amino acids. After removal of 5 bases from V and 0 bases from J, the junction contained 5 bases not matched to a gene. CDR3 residues: CASSQPGLAGSTDTQYF. CDR3 nucleotide sequence: TGTGCCAGCAGTCAACCGGGACTAGCGGGGAGCACAGATACGCAGTATTTT.

This clonotype was observed many times. This chain uses TRBV4-3 with TRBJ2-7; unclear D gene. Looked up from germline, CDR1 is LGHNA and CDR2 is YSLEER. The CDR3 spans 14 residues. Trimming removed 3 bases at V and 2 bases at J, with 11 bases between. CDR3 bases: TGCGCCAGCAGCCAGCACCCCAAGGCCTACGAGCAGTACTTC. Translated: CASSQHPKAYEQYF.

The chain combines TRBV6-2 or TRBV6-3 with TRBJ2-7; TRBD2 aligns across 9 bases. The CDR3 spans 14 residues. Germline assignment: CDR1 MNHEY and CDR2 SVGEGT. The J segment lost 3 bases and the V segment lost 8 bases, leaving 8 bases of the junction unmatched. DNA of the CDR3: TGTGCCAGCGGAAAGACTAGCGGAGTCTACGAGCAGTACTTC. Translation gives CASGKTSGVYEQYF.

This clonotype has ten or more counts. The V gene is TRBV5-1, the J gene TRBJ2-7, with TRBD1 identical over 8 bases. The CDR3 length is 16 residues. Germline CDR1 SGHRS, CDR2 YFSETQ. The V gene end was trimmed by 2 bases and the J gene end by 3 bases; junction bases not matched to a gene: 10. The CDR3 region is CASSLPDRGGVYEQYF. The CDR3 region has the DNA TGCGCCAGCAGCTTACCTGACAGGGGTGGGGTCTACGAGCAGTACTTC.

A note on this clonotype: An end of the junction does not agree with germline; a read error may underlie this. The chain employs TRBV12-3 or TRBV12-4 and TRBJ1-5; 8 bases are a match to TRBD1. The CDR3 sequence is 16 residues long. The CDR3 sequence: CASSFQGAAGNQPRHF. CDR3 nucleotides: TGTGCCAGCAGTTTTCAGGGGGCTGCCGGCAATCAGCCCCGGCATTTT.